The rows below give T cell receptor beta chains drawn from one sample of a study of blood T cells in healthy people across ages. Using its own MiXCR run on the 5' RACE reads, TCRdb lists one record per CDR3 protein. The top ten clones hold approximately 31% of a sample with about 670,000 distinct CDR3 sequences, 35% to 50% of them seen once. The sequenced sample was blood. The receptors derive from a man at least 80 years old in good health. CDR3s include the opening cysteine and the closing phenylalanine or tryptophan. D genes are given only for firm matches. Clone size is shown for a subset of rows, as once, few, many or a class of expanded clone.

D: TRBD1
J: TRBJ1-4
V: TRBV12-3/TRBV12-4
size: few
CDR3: CASSKQGLNEKLFF
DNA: TGTGCCAGCAGCAAACAGGGGTTGAATGAAAAACTGTTTTTT

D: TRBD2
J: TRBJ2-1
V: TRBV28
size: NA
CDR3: CASSTGTSGGATYSEQFF
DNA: TGTGCCAGCAGCACCGGGACTAGCGGGGGGGCCACCTACAGTGAGCAGTTCTTC

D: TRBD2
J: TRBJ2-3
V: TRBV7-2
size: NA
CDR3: CASSFSGRGSTDTQYF
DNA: TGTGCCAGCAGCTTTAGCGGGAGAGGTAGCACAGATACGCAGTATTTT

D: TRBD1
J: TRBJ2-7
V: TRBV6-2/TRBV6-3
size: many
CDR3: CASSPGTAYEQYF
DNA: TGTGCCAGCAGTCCTGGGACAGCCTACGAGCAGTACTTC

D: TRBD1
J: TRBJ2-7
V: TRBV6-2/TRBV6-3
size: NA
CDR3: CAGSYSQGAYEQYF
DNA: TGTGCCGGCAGTTACTCCCAGGGGGCCTACGAGCAGTACTTC

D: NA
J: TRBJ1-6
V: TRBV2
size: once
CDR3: CASSPRGPSNNSPLHF
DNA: TGTGCCAGCAGCCCCCGCGGGCCCAGCAATAATTCACCCCTCCACTTT

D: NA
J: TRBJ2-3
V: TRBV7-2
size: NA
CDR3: CASSLAGVGGPQDTQYF
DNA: TGTGCCAGCAGCTTAGCCGGGGTGGGGGGGCCACAAGATACGCAGTATTTT

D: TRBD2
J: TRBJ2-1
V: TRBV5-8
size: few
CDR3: CASSTGGGSISNEQFF
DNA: TGTGCCAGCAGCACCGGAGGCGGGAGTATCTCGAATGAGCAGTTCTTC

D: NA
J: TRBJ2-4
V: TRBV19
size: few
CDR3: CASSRGGGREQYF
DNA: TGTGCCAGTAGTAGAGGGGGAGGTCGGGAGCAGTACTTC

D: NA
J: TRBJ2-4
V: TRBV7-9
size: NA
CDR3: CASSPIGAAKNIQYF
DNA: TGTGCCAGCAGTCCGATAGGGGCCGCCAAAAACATTCAGTACTTC

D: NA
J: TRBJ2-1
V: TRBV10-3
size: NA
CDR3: CAIGRRGSTYNERFF
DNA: TGTGCCATCGGGAGGAGGGGTAGTACCTACAATGAGCGGTTCTTC

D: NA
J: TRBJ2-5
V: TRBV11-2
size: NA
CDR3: CASKEMETQYF
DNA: TGTGCCAGTAAAGAGATGGAGACCCAGTACTTC

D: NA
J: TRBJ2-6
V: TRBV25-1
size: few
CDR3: CASSPPPSGGSGANVLTF
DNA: TGTGCCAGCAGTCCACCTCCCTCCGGGGGCTCTGGGGCCAACGTCCTGACTTTC

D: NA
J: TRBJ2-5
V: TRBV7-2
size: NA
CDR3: CASRPGSRVEETQYF
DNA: TGTGCCAGCAGACCAGGGAGTCGAGTGGAAGAGACCCAGTACTTC

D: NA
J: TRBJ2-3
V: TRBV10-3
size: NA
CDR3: CAISEQATDTQYF
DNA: TGTGCCATCAGTGAACAAGCCACAGATACGCAGTATTTT

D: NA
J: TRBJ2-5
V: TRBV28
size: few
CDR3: CASSSTAGPGETQYF
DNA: TGTGCCAGCAGTTCGACAGCAGGCCCAGGCGAGACCCAGTACTTC

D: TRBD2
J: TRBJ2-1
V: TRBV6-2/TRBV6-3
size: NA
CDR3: CASGVRGGTGNEQFF
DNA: TGTGCCAGCGGAGTTCGGGGGGGAACCGGGAATGAGCAGTTCTTC

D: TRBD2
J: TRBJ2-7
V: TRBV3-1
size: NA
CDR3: CASGGGLREQYF
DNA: TGTGCCAGCGGCGGGGGACTACGCGAGCAGTACTTC

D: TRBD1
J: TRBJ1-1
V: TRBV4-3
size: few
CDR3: CASSQGRGLNTEAFF
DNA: TGCGCCAGCAGCCAAGGTAGGGGGCTGAACACTGAAGCTTTCTTT

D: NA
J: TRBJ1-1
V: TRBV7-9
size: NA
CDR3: CASKLLGAGVTEAFF
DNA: TGTGCCAGCAAACTCTTAGGGGCGGGAGTCACTGAAGCTTTCTTT

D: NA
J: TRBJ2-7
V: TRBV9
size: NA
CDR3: CASSAGSRATEQYF
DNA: TGTGCCAGCAGCGCGGGAAGCAGGGCAACCGAGCAGTACTTC

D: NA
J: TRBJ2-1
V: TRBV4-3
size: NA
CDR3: CASSHRDVVSSYKEQFF
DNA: TGCGCCAGCAGCCACCGCGATGTTGTGAGCTCCTACAAGGAGCAGTTCTTC

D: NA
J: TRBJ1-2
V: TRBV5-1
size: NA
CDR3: CASKSVGDNYGYTF
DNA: TGCGCCAGCAAGAGTGTCGGGGACAACTATGGCTACACCTTC

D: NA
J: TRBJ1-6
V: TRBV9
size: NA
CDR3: CASSTSGGSSYNSPLHF
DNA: TGTGCCAGCAGCACGTCCGGCGGGAGCTCCTATAATTCACCCCTCCACTTT

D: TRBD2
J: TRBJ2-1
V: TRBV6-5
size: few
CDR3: CASSYPGTSGGYEQFF
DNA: TGTGCCAGCAGTTACCCTGGGACTAGCGGGGGATATGAGCAGTTCTTC

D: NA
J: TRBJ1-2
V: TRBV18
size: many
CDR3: CASSRDDYGYTF
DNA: TGTGCCAGCTCACGTGATGACTATGGCTACACCTTC

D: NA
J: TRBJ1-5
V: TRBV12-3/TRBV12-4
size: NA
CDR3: CASSFQGQSNQPQHF
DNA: TGTGCCAGCAGTTTCCAGGGGCAGAGCAATCAGCCCCAGCATTTT